A single sample is the source of the 20 T cell receptor beta chains below, sequenced in a study of blood T cells in healthy people across ages. Next came a second PCR, run for 7 to 11 cycles, which used a sample-barcoded 5' primer along with a J-beta primer mix. From the 5' RACE reads, TCRdb called clonotypes with MiXCR, one entry per CDR3 protein. In the table there are about 1.8 million distinct CDR3 sequences, about 49% of which are singletons. The source material was blood. The receptor set was obtained from a woman in her thirties or forties in good health.

CDR3: CASSRRSSTGSSYEQYF. CDR3 bases: TGCGCCAGCAGCCGCAGATCTTCGACAGGGAGCTCCTACGAGCAGTACTTC. The chain recombines TRBV10-1 with TRBJ2-7, with 7 bases fitting TRBD1. V lost 6 bases, J lost 0 bases, and 14 bases stayed unmatched. In germline, CDR1 is WNHNN, CDR2 SYGVQD (reference sequence). CDR3 length equals 17 residues.

This clonotype was found many times. The chain's CDR3 is CASSLGLAGGNQETQYF. As DNA, the CDR3 is TGTGCCAGCAGCTTAGGTCTAGCGGGGGGCAACCAAGAGACCCAGTACTTC. The V and J genes are TRBV5-5 and TRBJ2-5; 11 nucleotides match TRBD2. V was pared by 2 bases and J by 0 bases, with 6 bases of the junction left unmatched. From germline, CDR1 is SGHKS and CDR2 YYEKEE (reference sequence). This CDR3 is 17 amino acids long.

The rearrangement joins TRBV3-1 to TRBJ2-5, with D possibly TRBD2 on 5 matching bases. The germline V gene encodes CDR1 LGHDT and CDR2 YNNKEL (reference sequence). There are 14 residues in the CDR3. The V end lost 1 base, the J end lost 9 bases, and 15 bases lay between the germline ends. In DNA, the CDR3 is TGTGCCAGCAGCCAAGTCGGCGAGACGAGGGCCCAGTACTTC. Translated, it gives CASSQVGETRAQYF.

A single count supports this clonotype. The V gene is TRBV9, the J gene TRBJ2-5, with 7 bases matching TRBD2. Near its end, the DNA agrees better with TRBJ2-7, so the J call may be wrong. CDR3 length: 15 residues. Looked up from germline, CDR1 is SGDLS and CDR2 is YYNGEE. As DNA, the CDR3 is TGTGCCAGCAGCGTAGCTGGGAGGGTTGGCGACGAGCAGTACTTC. As protein: CASSVAGRVGDEQYF.

This clonotype has ten or more counts. The genes are TRBV4-3 and TRBJ2-3, with D perhaps TRBD1 (6 bases). Trimming took 2 bases from V and 3 from J, leaving 12 bases between them. The CDR3 consists of 15 residues. CDR1 is LGHNA and CDR2 is YSLEER in the germline V gene. The CDR3 bases are TGCGCCAGCAGCCAAAGACAGGTCGGAACAGATACGCAGTATTTT. Translation: CASSQRQVGTDTQYF.

This clonotype was detected a few times. V usage is TRBV6-2 or TRBV6-3 and J usage is TRBJ2-3; 9 nucleotides match TRBD2. CDR3 size: 14 residues. V trimming: 8 bases; J trimming: 1 base; junction bases outside the gene matches: 4. CDR1 MNHEY and CDR2 SVGEGT come from the germline V gene. The CDR3 nucleotides read TGTGCCAGCCGGCTAGCGGGGCGCACAGATACGCAGTATTTT. Translated: CASRLAGRTDTQYF.

The chain carries TRBV6-2 or TRBV6-3 and TRBJ2-5; D unclear. V gave up 7 bases and J gave up 1 base, with 7 bases separating them. Germline V gene lookup returns CDR1 MNHEY and CDR2 SVGEGT. This CDR3 comprises 12 residues. The chain's CDR3 is CASTAFQETQYF. The CDR3 nucleotides are TGTGCCAGCACGGCCTTCCAAGAGACCCAGTACTTC.

The sample holds a few counts of this clonotype. The rearrangement joins TRBV6-1 to TRBJ2-6; D perhaps matches TRBD2 (6 bases). The CDR3 sequence is 15 residues long. Germline V gene data show CDR1 as MNHNS and CDR2 as SASEGT. Trimming cost V 3 bases and J 2 bases, with 8 bases left between them. DNA for the CDR3: TGTGCCAGCAGTGATTGGGGGGCTGGGGCCAACGTCCTGACTTTC. The encoded protein is CASSDWGAGANVLTF.

This clonotype appeared a few times. This chain uses TRBV2 with TRBJ2-7, with 7 bases matching TRBD1. The CDR3 runs 15 residues. J gave up 2 bases and V 7 bases, and 11 bases lay outside the gene matches. Germline CDR1 SNHLY, CDR2 FYNNEI. The CDR3 spells CASTDRQGPAYEQYF. The CDR3, as DNA: TGTGCCAGCACCGATAGACAGGGACCAGCCTACGAGCAGTACTTC.

The chain carries TRBV7-2 and TRBJ2-7, with D unclear. Near its end, the DNA agrees better with TRBJ2-5, so the J call may be wrong. Germline CDR1 is SGHTA and CDR2 is FQGNSA. The CDR3 is 13 amino acids. The CDR3, as DNA: TGTGCCAGCAGCCCTCCCGAGAGGCAGACCCAGTACTTC. This translates into CASSPPERQTQYF.

CDR3 region: CAISGTDRANYGYTF. In DNA form, the CDR3 reads TGTGCCATCAGCGGCACAGACAGAGCTAACTATGGCTACACCTTC. The chain combines TRBV10-3 with TRBJ1-2; maybe TRBD1 (5 bases). Germline V gene sequence: CDR1 ENHRY, CDR2 SYGVKD. The CDR3 contains 15 residues. V lost 6 bases to trimming and J lost 0 bases, with 14 bases between them.

V is TRBV7-2 and J is TRBJ1-4, with 7 bases lining up with TRBD1. The junction had 7 bases not matched to a gene; V was cut back by 4 bases and J by 5 bases. CDR3 size: 15 residues. Germline V gene sequence: CDR1 SGHTA, CDR2 FQGNSA. The CDR3 reads CASSSYQGVNEKLFF. The CDR3 DNA is TGTGCCAGCAGCTCGTACCAGGGGGTAAATGAAAAACTGTTTTTT.

This sequence joins TRBV29-1 and TRBJ2-5, with 8 bases lining up with TRBD1. After removal of 4 bases from V and 5 bases from J, the junction contained 9 bases not matched to a gene. The CDR3 spans 14 residues. Germline V gene sequence: CDR1 SQVTM, CDR2 ANQGSEA. As DNA, the CDR3 is TGCAGCGTTGGGCCCTCAGGGGGCGGGGAGACCCAGTACTTC. Its protein product is CSVGPSGGGETQYF.

This clonotype was recorded a few times. The chain is built from TRBV20-1 and TRBJ2-7, with a tentative D call TRBD1 (5 bases). CDR3 length: 17 residues. Between the trimmed V and J ends, which lost 3 bases and 2 bases, there was a span of 23 bases. CDR1 and CDR2 (germline): DFQATT, SNEGSKA (reference sequence). The CDR3 DNA is TGCAGTGCTAGTCCCTTCTCCGGTGGGGCCTCCACCTACGAGCAGTACTTC. This sequence encodes CSASPFSGGASTYEQYF.

J is TRBJ2-7 and V is TRBV29-1; D might be TRBD1 or TRBD2, each matching 5 bases. In germline, CDR1 is SQVTM, CDR2 ANQGSEA. CDR3 length: 14 amino acids. V gave up 6 bases and J gave up 0 bases, with 15 bases separating them. CDR3 coding DNA: TGCAGCGTGTCTCGAGGGACCGGCTCCTACGAGCAGTACTTC. Encoded protein: CSVSRGTGSYEQYF.

J is TRBJ1-4 and V is TRBV20-1, with 7 bases matching TRBD1. V lost 0 bases, J lost 6 bases, and 4 bases stayed unmatched. The CDR3 has 14 residues. The germline gives CDR1 DFQATT, CDR2 SNEGSKA (reference sequence). The CDR3 loop is CSARDYQGDEKLFF. In DNA, the CDR3 is TGCAGTGCTAGAGATTATCAGGGGGATGAAAAACTGTTTTTT.

The V and J genes are TRBV6-6 and TRBJ2-7; D tentatively reads TRBD1 or TRBD2 (5 bases each). The V gene's germline CDR1 is MNHNY and CDR2 SVGAGI (reference sequence). This CDR3 has 15 residues. V lost 5 bases to trimming and J lost 3 bases, with 17 bases between them. CDR3 nucleotides: TGTGCCAGCAGTCCCTCCCGGGGCCTAGTCTACGAGCAGTACTTC. Encoded protein: CASSPSRGLVYEQYF.

This clonotype was seen a few times. The gene calls are TRBV27 and TRBJ2-3; 9 bases fit TRBD1. Germline loops: CDR1 MNHEY, CDR2 SMNVEV (reference sequence). V was clipped by 9 bases and J by 7 bases; unmatched bases: 14. CDR3 length: 15 residues. The CDR3 loop reads CASFPQGASWNTQYF. CDR3 DNA sequence: TGTGCCAGTTTTCCACAGGGGGCGTCATGGAATACGCAGTATTTT.

This clonotype turned up a few times. The V gene is TRBV7-2, the J gene TRBJ2-7; TRBD1 matches 9 bases. The CDR3 loop spans 15 amino acids. The V segment lost 6 bases and the J segment 2 bases; nucleotides outside the gene matches: 8. In germline, CDR1 is SGHTA, CDR2 FQGNSA. CDR3 sequence reads: CASSRPTGGPYEQYF. The CDR3, as DNA: TGTGCCAGCAGTCGCCCGACAGGGGGTCCCTACGAGCAGTACTTC.

The chain employs TRBV7-2 and TRBJ2-3; 8 nucleotides line up with TRBD1. CDR1 and CDR2 (germline): SGHTA, FQGNSA. The CDR3 extends over 13 amino acids. With V trimmed by 6 bases and J by 4 bases, 3 bases remained unmatched. The CDR3 DNA reads TGTGCCAGCAGGCAGGGGGCTGCAGATACGCAGTATTTT. Protein sequence: CASRQGAADTQYF.